The sample holds a few counts of the clone carrying this TCR beta chain. The antigen remains unidentified. TCRdb passed the RT-PCR reads through MiXCR, listing each CDR3 protein once. This table holds hundreds of thousands of distinct CDR3 sequences, 10% to 15% found once. The data are from a study of response to subunit inactivated influenza vaccine. Overall study findings and caveats: Researchers suggested that each seasonal influenza vaccination recruits few new T cells.

This receptor was obtained from a man aged 50-60 years who received an inactivated influenza vaccine. The specimen comprised PBMCs from blood, sampled more than 35 days after vaccination.

CDR3 DNA: TGTGCCAGCAGTTCGACAGGGCGGGCCGGGGAGCTGTTTTTT. It codes for CASSSTGRAGELFF. The chain combines TRBV12-3 or TRBV12-4 with TRBJ2-2, with TRBD1 matching over 7 bases. The CDR3 is 14 amino acids. The trim removed 4 bases at V and 6 bases at J, leaving 5 bases unmatched.